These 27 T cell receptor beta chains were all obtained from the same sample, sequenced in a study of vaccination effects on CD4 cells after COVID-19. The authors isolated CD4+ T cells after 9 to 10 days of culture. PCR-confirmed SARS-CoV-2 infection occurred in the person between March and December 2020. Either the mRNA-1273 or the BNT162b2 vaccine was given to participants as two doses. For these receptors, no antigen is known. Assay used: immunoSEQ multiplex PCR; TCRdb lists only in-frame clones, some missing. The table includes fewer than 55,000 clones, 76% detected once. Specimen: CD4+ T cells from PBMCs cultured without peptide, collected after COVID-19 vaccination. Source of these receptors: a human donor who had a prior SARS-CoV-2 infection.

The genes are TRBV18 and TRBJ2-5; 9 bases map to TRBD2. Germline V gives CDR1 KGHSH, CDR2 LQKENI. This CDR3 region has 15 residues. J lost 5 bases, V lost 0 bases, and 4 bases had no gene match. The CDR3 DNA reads TGTGCCAGCTCACCACCTAGCGGGAGCGGTGAGACCCAGTACTTC. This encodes CASSPPSGSGETQYF.

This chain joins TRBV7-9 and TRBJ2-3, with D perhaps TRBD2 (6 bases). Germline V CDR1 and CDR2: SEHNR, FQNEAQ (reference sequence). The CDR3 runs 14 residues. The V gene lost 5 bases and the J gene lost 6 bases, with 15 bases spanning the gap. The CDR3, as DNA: TGTGCCAGCAGCCCCGAGGGACTCGCGGATACGCAGTATTTT. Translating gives CASSPEGLADTQYF.

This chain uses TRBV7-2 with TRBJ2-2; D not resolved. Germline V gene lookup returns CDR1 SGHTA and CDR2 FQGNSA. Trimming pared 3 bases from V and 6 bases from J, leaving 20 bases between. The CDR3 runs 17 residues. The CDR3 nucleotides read TGTGCCAGCAGCTTGCTCTTGGGCCCCGCGGTGGCCGGGGAGCTGTTTTTT. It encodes CASSLLLGPAVAGELFF. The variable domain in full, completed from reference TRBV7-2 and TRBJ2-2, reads GAGVSQSPSNKVTEKGKDVELRCDPISGHTALYWYRQSLGQGLEFLIYFQGNSAPDKSGLPSDRFSAERTGGSVSTLTIQRTQQEDSAVYLCASSLLLGPAVAGELFFGEGSRLTVL.

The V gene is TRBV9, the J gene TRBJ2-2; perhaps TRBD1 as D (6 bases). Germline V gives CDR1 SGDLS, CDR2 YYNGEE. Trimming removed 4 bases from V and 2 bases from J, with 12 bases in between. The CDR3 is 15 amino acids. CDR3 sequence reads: CASSIRDTNTGELFF. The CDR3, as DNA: TGTGCCAGCAGCATACGGGACACCAACACCGGGGAGCTGTTTTTT.

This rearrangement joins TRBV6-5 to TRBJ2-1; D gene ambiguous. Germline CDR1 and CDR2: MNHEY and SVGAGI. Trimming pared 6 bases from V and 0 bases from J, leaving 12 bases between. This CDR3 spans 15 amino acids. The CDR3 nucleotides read TGTGCCAGCAGACCTGGAGCGTTCTCCTACAATGAGCAGTTCTTC. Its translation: CASRPGAFSYNEQFF.

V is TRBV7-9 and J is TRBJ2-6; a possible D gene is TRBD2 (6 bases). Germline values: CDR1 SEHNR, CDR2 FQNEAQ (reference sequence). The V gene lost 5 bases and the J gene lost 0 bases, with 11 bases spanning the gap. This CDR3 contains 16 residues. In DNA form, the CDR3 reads TGTGCCAGCAGCCACGGACTAAGCTCTGGGGCCAACGTCCTGACTTTC. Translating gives CASSHGLSSGANVLTF.

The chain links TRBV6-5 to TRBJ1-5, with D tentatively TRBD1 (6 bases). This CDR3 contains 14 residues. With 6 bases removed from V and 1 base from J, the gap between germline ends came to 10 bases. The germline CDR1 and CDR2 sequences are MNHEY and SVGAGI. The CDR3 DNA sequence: TGTGCCAGCAGCATGGACAGAAGCAATCAGCCCCAGCATTTT. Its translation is CASSMDRSNQPQHF.

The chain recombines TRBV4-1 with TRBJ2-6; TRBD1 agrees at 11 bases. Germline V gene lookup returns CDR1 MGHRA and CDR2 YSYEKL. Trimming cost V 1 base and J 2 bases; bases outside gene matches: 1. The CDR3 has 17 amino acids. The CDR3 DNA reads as TGCGCCAGCAGCCAAGGGACAGGGGGCGCTGGGGCCAACGTCCTGACTTTC. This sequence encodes CASSQGTGGAGANVLTF.

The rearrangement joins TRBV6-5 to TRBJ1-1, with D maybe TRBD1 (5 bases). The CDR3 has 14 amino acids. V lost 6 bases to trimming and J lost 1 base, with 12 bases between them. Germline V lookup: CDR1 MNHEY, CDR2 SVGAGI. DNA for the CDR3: TGTGCCAGCAGAAACAGGTTCGGGAACACTGAAGCTTTCTTT. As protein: CASRNRFGNTEAFF.

CDR3 in amino acids: CASSERIGGYGYTF. In DNA, the CDR3 is TGTGCCAGCAGTGAAAGAATAGGGGGCTATGGCTACACCTTC. This rearrangement joins TRBV6-1 to TRBJ1-2; a possible D gene is TRBD1 (6 bases). CDR3 length: 14 residues. Germline CDR1 and CDR2: MNHNS and SASEGT. Trimming shortened V by 2 bases and J by 4 bases, and 11 bases separated the two germline ends.

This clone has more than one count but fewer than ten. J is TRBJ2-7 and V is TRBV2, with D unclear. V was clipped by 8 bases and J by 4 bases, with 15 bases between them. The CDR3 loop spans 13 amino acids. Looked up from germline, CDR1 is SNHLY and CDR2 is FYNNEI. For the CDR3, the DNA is TGTGCCAGCGGTAGGCTGCAAACTTACGAGCAGTACTTC. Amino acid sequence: CASGRLQTYEQYF.

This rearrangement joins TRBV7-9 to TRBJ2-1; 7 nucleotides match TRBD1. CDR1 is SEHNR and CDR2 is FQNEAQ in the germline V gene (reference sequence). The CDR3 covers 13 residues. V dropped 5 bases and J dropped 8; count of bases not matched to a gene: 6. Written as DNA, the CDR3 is TGTGCCAGCAGCAGACAGGGACAAGATGAGCAGTTCTTC. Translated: CASSRQGQDEQFF. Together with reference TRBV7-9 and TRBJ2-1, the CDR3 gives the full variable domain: DTGVSQNPRHKITKRGQNVTFRCDPISEHNRLYWYRQTLGQGPEFLTYFQNEAQLEKSRLLSDRFSAERPKGSFSTLEIQRTEQGDSAMYLCASSRQGQDEQFFGPGTRLTVL.

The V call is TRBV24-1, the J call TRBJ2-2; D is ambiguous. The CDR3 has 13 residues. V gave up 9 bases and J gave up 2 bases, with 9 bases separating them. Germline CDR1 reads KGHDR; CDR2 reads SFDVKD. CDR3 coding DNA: TGTGCCACCGAGGACGGTAACACCGGGGAGCTGTTTTTT. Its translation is CATEDGNTGELFF.

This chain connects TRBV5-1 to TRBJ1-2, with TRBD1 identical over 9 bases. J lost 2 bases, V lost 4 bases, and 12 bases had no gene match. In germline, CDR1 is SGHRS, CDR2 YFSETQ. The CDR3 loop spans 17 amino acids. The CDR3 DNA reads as TGCGCCAGCAGCAAGGGGACAGGGCCGATTGTAAACTATGGCTACACCTTC. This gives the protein CASSKGTGPIVNYGYTF.

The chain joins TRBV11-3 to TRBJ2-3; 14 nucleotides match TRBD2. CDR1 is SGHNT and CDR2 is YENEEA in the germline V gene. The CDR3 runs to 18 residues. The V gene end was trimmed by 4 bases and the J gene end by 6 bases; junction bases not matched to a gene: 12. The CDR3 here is CASSSGLAGDPIRDTQYF. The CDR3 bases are TGTGCCAGCAGCTCGGGACTAGCGGGGGACCCGATAAGGGATACGCAGTATTTT.

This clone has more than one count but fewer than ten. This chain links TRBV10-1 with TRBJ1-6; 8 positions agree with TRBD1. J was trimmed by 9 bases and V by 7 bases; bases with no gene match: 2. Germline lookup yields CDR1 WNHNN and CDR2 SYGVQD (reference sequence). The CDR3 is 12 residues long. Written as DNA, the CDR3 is TGCGCCAGCAAGGACAGGGCTTCACCCCTCCACTTT. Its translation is CASKDRASPLHF.

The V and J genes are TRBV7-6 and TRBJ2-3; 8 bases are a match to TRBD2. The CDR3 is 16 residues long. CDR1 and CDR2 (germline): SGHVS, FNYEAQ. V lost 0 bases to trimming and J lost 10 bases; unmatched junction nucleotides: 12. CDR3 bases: TGTGCCAGCAGCTTAGCGCCGGGACTAGGGCAATCTCCGCAGTATTTT. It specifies CASSLAPGLGQSPQYF. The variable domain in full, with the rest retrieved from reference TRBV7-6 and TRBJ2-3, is GAGVSQSPRYKVTKRGQDVALRCDPISGHVSLYWYRQALGQGPEFLTYFNYEAQQDKSGLPNDRFSAERPEGSISTLTIQRTEQRDSAMYRCASSLAPGLGQSPQYFGPGTRLTVL.

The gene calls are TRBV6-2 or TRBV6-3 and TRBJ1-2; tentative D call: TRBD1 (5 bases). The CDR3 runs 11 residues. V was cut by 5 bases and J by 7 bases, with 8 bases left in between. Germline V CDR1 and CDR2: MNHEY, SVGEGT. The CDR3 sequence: CASSGGFGYTF. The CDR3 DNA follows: TGTGCCAGCAGTGGGGGTTTTGGCTACACCTTC.

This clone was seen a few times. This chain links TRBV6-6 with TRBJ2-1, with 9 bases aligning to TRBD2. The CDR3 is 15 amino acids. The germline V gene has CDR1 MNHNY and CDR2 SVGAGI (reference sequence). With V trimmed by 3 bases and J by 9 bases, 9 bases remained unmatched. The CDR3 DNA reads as TGTGCCAGCAGTTATATTCCTAGCGGGAACCGTGAGCAGTTCTTC. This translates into CASSYIPSGNREQFF.

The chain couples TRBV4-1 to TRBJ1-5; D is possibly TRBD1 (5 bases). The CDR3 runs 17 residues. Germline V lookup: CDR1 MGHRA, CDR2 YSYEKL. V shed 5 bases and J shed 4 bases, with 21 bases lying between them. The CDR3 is CASSGYTGGELNQPQHF. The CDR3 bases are TGCGCCAGCAGCGGGTATACTGGGGGGGAGCTAAATCAGCCCCAGCATTTT.

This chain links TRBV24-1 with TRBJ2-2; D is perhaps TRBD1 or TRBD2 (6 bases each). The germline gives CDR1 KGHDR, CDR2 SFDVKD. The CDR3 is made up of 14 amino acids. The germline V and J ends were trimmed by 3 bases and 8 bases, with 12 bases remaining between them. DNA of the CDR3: TGTGCCACCAGTGATCCAAGGGGGGCGGGGGAGCTGTTTTTT. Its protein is CATSDPRGAGELFF.

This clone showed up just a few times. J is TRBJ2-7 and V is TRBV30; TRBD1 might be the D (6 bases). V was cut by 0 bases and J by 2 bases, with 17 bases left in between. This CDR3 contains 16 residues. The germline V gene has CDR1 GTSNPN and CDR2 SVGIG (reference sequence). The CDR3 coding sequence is TGTGCCTGGAGTGTACTTCCAGGGCAGGGGCCCTACGAGCAGTACTTC. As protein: CAWSVLPGQGPYEQYF.

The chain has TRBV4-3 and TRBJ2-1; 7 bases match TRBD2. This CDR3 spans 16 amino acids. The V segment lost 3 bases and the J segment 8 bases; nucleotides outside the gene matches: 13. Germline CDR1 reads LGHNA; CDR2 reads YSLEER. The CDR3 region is CASSQTLGGRRHEQFF. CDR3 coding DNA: TGCGCCAGCAGCCAGACCCTCGGCGGGAGAAGACATGAGCAGTTCTTC.

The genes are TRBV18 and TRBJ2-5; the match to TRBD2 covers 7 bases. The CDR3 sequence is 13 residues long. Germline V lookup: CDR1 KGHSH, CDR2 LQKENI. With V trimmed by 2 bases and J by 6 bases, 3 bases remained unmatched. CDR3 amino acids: CASSPGREQTQYF. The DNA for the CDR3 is TGTGCCAGCTCACCAGGGCGGGAGCAGACCCAGTACTTC.

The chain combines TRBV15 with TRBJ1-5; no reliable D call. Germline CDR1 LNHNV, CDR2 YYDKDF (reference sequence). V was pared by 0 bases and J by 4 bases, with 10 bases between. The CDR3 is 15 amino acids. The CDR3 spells CATSRDVGGNQPQHF. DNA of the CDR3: TGTGCCACCAGCAGAGATGTTGGCGGTAATCAGCCCCAGCATTTT.

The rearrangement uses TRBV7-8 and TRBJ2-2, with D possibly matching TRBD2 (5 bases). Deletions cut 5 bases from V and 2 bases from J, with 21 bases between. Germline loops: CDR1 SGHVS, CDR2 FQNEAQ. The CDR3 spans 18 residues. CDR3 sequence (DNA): TGTGCCAGCAGCCAGCGGCCGATACAGTTACTAAACACCGGGGAGCTGTTTTTT. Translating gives CASSQRPIQLLNTGELFF.

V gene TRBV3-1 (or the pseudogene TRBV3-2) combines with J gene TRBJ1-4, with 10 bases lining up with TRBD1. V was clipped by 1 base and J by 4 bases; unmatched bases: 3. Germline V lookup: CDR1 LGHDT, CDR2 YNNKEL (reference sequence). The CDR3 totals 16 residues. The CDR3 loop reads CASSQAWTGGNEKLFF. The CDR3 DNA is TGTGCCAGCAGCCAAGCGTGGACAGGGGGTAATGAAAAACTGTTTTTT.